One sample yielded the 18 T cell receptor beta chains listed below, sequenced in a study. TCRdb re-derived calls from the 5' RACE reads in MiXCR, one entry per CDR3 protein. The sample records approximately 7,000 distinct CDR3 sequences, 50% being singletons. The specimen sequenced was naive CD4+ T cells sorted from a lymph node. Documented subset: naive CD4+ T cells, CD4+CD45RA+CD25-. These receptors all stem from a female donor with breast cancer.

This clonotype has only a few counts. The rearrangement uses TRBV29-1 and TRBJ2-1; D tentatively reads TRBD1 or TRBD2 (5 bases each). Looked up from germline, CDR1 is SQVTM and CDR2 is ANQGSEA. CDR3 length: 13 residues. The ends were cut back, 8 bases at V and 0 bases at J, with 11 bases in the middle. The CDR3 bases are TGCAGCTTCAGGGAGAGCTCCTACAATGAGCAGTTCTTC. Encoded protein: CSFRESSYNEQFF.

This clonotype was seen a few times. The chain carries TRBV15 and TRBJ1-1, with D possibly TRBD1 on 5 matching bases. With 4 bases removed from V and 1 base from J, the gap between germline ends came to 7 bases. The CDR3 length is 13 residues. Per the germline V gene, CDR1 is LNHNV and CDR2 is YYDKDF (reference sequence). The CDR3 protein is CATSNRTNTEAFF. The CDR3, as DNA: TGTGCCACCAGCAACAGGACGAACACTGAAGCTTTCTTT.

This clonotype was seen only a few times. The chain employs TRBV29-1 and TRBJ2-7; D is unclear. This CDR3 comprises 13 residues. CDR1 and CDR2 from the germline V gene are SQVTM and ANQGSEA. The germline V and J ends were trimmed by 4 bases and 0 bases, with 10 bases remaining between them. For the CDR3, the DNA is TGCAGCGTTGTTGTAGGCAGCTCCTACGAGCAGTACTTC. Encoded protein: CSVVVGSSYEQYF.

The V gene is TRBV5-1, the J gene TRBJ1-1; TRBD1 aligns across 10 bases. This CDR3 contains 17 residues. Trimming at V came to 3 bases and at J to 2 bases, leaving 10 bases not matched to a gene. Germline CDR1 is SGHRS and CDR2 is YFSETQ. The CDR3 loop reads CASSSGPRTGGNTEAFF. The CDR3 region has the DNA TGCGCCAGCAGCTCGGGCCCCCGGACAGGGGGTAACACTGAAGCTTTCTTT.

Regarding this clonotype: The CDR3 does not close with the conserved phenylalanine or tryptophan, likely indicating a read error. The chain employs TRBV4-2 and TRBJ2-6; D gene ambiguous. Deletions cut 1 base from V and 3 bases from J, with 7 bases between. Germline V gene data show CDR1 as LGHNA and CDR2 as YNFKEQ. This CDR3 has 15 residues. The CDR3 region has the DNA TGTGCCAGCAGCCAAGTGGGTGGTGGGGCCAACGTCCTGACTTCC. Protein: CASSQVGGGANVLTS.

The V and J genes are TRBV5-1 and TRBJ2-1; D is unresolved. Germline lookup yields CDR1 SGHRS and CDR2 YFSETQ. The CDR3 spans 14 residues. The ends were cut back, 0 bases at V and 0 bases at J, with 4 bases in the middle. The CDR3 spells CASSLVSSYNEQFF. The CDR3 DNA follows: TGCGCCAGCAGCTTGGTCAGCTCCTACAATGAGCAGTTCTTC.

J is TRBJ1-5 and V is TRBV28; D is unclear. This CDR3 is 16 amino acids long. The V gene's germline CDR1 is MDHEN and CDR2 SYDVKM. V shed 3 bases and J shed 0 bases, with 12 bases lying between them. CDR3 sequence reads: CASSFHLTDSNQPQHF. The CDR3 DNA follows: TGTGCCAGCAGTTTCCACCTTACGGATAGCAATCAGCCCCAGCATTTT.

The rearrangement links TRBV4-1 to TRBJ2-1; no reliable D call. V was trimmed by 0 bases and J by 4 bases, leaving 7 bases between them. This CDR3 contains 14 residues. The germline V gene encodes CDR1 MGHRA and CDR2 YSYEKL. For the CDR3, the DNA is TGCGCCAGCAGCCAAGATATGGCTTACAATGAGCAGTTCTTC. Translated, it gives CASSQDMAYNEQFF.

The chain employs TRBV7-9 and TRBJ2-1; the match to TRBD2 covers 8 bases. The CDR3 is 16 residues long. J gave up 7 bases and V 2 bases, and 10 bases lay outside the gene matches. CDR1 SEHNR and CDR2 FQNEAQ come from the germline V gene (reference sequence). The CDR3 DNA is TGTGCCAGCAGCTTATCATTAGCGGGGTCAGTTAATGAGCAGTTCTTC. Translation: CASSLSLAGSVNEQFF.

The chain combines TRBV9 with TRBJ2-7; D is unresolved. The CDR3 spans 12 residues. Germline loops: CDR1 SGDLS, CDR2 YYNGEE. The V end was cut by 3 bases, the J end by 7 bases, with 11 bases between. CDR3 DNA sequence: TGTGCCAGCAGCGCCTCCGTCGGGGAGCAGTACTTC. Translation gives CASSASVGEQYF. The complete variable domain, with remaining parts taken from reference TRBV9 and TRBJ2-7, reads DSGVTQTPKHLITATGQRVTLRCSPRSGDLSVYWYQQSLDQGLQFLIQYYNGEERAKGNILERFSAQQFPDLHSELNLSSLELGDSALYFCASSASVGEQYFGPGTRLTVT.

The CDR3 is CASSQTGREQYF. In DNA form, the CDR3 reads TGTGCCAGCAGCCAGACAGGGCGCGAGCAGTACTTC. The chain employs TRBV7-6 and TRBJ2-7; the match to TRBD1 covers 7 bases. V shed 5 bases, J shed 6 bases, and the junction held 4 bases outside the gene matches. The CDR3 length is 12 residues. Germline-derived CDR1 and CDR2 are SGHVS and FNYEAQ.

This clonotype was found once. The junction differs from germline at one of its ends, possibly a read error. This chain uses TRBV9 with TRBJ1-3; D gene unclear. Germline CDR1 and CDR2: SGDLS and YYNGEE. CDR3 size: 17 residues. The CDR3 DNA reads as TGTGCCAGCAGCGTAGGGGATCAATCAAGCTCTGGAACCACCATATATTTT. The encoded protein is CASSVGDQSSSGTTIYF.

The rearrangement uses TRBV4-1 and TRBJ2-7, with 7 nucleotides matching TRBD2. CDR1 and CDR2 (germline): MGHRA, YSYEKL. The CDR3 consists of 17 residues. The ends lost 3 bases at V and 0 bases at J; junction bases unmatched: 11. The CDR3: CASSQPTSARSSYEQYF. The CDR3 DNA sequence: TGCGCCAGCAGCCAGCCCACTAGCGCCAGATCCTCCTACGAGCAGTACTTC.

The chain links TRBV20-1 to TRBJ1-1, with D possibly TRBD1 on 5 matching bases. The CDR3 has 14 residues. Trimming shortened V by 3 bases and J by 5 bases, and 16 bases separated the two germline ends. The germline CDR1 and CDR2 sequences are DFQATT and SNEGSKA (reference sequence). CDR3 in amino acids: CSASSRAGWTEAFF. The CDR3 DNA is TGCAGTGCTAGTAGTAGGGCAGGGTGGACTGAAGCTTTCTTT.

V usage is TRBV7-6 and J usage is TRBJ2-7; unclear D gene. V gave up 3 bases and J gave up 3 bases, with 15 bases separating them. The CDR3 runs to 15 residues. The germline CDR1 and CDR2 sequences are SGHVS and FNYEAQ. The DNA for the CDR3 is TGTGCCAGCAGCTTCGGACCAGCGATTCACTACGAGCAGTACTTC. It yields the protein CASSFGPAIHYEQYF.

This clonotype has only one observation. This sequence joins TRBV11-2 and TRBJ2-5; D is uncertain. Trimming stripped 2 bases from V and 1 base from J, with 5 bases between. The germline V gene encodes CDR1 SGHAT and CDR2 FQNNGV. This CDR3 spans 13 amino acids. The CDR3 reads CASSLIGQETQYF. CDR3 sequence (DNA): TGTGCCAGCAGCTTAATAGGCCAAGAGACCCAGTACTTC.

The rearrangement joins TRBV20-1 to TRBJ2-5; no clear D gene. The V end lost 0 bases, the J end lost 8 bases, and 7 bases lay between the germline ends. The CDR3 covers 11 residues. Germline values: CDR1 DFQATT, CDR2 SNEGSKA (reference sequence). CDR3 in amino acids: CSARDGYTQYF. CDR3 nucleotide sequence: TGCAGTGCTAGAGACGGGTATACCCAGTACTTC.

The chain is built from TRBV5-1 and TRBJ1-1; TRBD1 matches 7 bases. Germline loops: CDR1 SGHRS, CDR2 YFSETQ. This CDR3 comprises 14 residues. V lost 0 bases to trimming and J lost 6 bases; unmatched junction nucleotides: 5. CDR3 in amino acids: CASSLDRGGAEAFF. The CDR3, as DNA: TGCGCCAGCAGCTTGGACAGGGGAGGCGCTGAAGCTTTCTTT. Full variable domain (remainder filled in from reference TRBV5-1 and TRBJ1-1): KAGVTQTPRYLIKTRGQQVTLSCSPISGHRSVSWYQQTPGQGLQFLFEYFSETQRNKGNFPGRFSGRQFSNSRSEMNVSTLELGDSALYLCASSLDRGGAEAFFGQGTRLTVV.